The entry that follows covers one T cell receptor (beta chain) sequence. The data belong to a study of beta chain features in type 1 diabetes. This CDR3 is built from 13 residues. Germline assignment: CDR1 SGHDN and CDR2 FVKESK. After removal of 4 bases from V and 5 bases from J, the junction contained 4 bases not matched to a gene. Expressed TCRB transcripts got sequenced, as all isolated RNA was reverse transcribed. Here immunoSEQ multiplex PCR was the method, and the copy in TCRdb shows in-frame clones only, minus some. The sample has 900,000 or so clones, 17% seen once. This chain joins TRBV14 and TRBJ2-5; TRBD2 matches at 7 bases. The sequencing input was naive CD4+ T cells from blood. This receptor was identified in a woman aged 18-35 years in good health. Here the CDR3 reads CASSPAGAETQYF. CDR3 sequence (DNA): TGTGCCAGCAGCCCCGCGGGAGCTGAGACCCAGTACTTC.